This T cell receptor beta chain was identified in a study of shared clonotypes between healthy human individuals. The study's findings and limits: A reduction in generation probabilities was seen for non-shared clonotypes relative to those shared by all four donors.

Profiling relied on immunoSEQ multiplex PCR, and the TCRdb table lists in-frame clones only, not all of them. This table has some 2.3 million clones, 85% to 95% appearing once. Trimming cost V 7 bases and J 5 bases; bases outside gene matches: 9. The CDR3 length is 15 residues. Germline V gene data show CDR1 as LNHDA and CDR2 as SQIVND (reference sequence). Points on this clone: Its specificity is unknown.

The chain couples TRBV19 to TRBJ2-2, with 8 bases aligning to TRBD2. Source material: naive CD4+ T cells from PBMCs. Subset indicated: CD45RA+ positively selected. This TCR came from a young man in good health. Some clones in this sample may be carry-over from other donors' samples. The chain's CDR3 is CASIPAGVRTGELFF. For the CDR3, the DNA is TGTGCCAGTATTCCAGCGGGAGTGAGGACCGGGGAGCTGTTTTTT.